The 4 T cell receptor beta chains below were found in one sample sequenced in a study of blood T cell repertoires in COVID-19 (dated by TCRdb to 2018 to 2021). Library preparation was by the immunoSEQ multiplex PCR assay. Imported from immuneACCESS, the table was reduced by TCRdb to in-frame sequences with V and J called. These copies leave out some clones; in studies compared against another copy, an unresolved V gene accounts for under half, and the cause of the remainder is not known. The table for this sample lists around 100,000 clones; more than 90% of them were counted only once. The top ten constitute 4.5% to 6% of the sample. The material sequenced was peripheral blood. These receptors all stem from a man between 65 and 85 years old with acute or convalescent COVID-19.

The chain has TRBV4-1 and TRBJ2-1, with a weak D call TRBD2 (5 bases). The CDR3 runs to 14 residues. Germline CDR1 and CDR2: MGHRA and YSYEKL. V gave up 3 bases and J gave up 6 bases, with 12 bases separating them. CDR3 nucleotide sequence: TGCGCCAGCAGCCACGCCGGGGTTTTCAATGAGCAGTTCTTC. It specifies CASSHAGVFNEQFF.

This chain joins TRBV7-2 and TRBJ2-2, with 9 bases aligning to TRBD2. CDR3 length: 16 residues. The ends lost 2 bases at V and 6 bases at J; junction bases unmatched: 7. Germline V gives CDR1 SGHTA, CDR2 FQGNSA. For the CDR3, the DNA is TGTGCCAGCAGCTTAATCCTAGCGGGGCCCCCCGGGGAGCTGTTTTTT. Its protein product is CASSLILAGPPGELFF.

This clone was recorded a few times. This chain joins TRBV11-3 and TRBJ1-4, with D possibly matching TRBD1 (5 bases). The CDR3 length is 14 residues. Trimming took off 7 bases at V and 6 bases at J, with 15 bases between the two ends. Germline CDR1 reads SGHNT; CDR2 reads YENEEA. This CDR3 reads CASNKGVTDEKLFF. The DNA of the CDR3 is TGTGCCAGCAACAAAGGGGTTACAGATGAAAAACTGTTTTTT.

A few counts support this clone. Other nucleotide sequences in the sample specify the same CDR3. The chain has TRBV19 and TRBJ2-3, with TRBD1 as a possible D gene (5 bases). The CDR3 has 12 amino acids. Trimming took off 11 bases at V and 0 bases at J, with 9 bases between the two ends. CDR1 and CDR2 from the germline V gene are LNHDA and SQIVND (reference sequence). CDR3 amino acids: CASRQSTDTQYF. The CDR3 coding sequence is TGTGCCTCCCGACAGAGCACAGATACGCAGTATTTT.